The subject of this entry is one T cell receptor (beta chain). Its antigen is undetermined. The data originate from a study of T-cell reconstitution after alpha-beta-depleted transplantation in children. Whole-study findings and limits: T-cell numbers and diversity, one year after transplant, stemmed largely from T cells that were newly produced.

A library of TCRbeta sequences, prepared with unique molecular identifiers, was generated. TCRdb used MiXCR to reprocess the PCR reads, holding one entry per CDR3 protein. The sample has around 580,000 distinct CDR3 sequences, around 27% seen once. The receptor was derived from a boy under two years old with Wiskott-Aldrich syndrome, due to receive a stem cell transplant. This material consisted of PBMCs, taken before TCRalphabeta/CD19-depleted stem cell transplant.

CDR3 sequence (DNA): TGCGCCAGCAGCTTCGGACTAGCGGGAGCTGGCGAGCAGTACTTC. It translates to CASSFGLAGAGEQYF. The chain is built from TRBV5-1 and TRBJ2-7, with 13 bases matching TRBD2. From germline, CDR1 is SGHRS and CDR2 YFSETQ. This CDR3 is built from 15 residues. Trimming at V came to 2 bases and at J to 6 bases, leaving 5 bases not matched to a gene.